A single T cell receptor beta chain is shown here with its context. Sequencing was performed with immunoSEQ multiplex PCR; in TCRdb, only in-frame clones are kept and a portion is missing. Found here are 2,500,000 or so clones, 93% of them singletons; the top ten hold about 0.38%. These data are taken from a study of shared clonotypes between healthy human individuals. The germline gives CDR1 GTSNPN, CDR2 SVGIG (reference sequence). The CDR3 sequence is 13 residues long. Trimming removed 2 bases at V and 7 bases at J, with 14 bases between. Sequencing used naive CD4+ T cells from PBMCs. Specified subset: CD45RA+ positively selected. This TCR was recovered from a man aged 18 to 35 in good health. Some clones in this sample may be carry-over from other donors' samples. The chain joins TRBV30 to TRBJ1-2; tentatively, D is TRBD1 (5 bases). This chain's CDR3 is CAWSQGEDLGYTF. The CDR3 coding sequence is TGTGCCTGGAGTCAAGGGGAAGATCTTGGCTACACCTTC.